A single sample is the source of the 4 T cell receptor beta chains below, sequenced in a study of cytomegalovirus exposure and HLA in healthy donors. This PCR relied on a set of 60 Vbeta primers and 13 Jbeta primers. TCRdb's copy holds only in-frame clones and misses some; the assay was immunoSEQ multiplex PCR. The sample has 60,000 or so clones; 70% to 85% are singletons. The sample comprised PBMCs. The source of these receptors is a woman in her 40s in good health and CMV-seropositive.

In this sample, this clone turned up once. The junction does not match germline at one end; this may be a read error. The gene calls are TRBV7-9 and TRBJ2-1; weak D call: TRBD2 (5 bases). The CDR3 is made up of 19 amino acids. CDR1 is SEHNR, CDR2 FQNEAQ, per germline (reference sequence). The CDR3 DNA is TGTTCCAGCTCCATGTCGTACTCTCCGGGAAGTCAGGCCTACAATGAGCAGTTCTTC. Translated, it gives CSSSMSYSPGSQAYNEQFF.

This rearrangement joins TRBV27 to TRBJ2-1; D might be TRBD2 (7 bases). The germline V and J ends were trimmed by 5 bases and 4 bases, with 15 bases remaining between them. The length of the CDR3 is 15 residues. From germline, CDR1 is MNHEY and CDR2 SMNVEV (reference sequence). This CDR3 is CASSRGAGGYNEQFF. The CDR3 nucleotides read TGTGCCAGCAGTCGGGGGGCAGGTGGTTACAATGAGCAGTTCTTC.

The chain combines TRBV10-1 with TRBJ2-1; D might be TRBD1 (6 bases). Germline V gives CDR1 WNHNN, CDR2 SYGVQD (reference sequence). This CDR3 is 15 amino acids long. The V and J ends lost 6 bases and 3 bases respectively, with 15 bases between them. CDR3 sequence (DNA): TGCGCCAGCAGCGAAAACCCAGGGGACTACAATGAGCAGTTCTTC. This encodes CASSENPGDYNEQFF.

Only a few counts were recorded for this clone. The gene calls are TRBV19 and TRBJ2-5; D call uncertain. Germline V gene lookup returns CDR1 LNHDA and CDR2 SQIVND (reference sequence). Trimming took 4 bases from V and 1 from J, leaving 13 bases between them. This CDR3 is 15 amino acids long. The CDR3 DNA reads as TGTGCCAGTAGTACCCCACGAGGAATCCAAGAGACCCAGTACTTC. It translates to CASSTPRGIQETQYF.